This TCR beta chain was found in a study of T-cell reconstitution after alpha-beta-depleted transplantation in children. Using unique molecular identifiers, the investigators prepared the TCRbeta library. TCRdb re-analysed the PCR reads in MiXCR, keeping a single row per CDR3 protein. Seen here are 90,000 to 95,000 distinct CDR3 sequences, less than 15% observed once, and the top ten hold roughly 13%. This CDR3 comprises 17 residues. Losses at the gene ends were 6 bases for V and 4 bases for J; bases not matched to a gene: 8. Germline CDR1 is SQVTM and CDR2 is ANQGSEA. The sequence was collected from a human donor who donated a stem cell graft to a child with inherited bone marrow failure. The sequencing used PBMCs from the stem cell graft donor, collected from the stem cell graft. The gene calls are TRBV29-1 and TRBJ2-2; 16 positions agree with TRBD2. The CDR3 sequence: CSVGGLAGGPSTGELFF. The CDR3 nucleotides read TGCAGCGTCGGGGGACTAGCGGGAGGGCCTAGCACCGGGGAGCTGTTTTTT.